The clone carrying this T cell receptor (beta chain) was observed a few times. What it recognizes is unknown. This record comes from a study of T cells in Graves' hyperthyroidism and ophthalmopathy. The diagnoses drew upon clinical symptoms, serum thyroxine and TRAb, thyroid ultrasound and orbital computed tomography. The authors took PBMCs from 9.5 to 10 ml fresh peripheral blood. Findings of the study overall: Most clonotypes that expanded in the thyroid above 0.001 also showed up in blood.

RNA transcripts provided the source from which TCR beta CDR3 regions were amplified. RT-PCR in the first round (using the HTBI primer set) targeted the TCR CDR3. TCRdb redid the calling of the multiplex PCR reads with MiXCR, one entry per CDR3 protein. The table shows approximately 430,000 distinct CDR3 sequences, with 15% to 19% occurring only once. The TCR originated in a woman younger than 30 with Graves' hyperthyroidism. Sequencing used blood.

The CDR3 DNA reads TGTGCCAGCAGCATCGACAGGAGCAATCAGCCCCAGCATTTT. It is translated as CASSIDRSNQPQHF. V and J are TRBV5-5 and TRBJ1-5; possible D gene TRBD1, 6 bases. The V gene lost 4 bases and the J gene lost 1 base, with 9 bases spanning the gap. The CDR3 contains 14 residues. Germline V gives CDR1 SGHKS, CDR2 YYEKEE (reference sequence).